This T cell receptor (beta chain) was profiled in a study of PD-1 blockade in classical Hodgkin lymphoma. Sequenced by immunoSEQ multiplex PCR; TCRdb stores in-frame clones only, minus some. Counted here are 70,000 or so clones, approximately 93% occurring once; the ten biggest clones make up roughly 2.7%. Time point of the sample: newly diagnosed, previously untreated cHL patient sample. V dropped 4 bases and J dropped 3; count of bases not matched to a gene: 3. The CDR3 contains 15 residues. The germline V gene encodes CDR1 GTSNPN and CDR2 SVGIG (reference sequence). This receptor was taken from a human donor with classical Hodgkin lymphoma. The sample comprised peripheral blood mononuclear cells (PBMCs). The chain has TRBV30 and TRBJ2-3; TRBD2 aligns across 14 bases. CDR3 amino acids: CAWTGTSGRTDTQYF. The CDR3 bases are TGTGCCTGGACCGGGACTAGCGGGAGAACAGATACGCAGTATTTT.